The sequence of this T cell receptor (beta chain) was determined in a study of Tregs in tolerant kidney transplant recipients. Profiled with immunoSEQ multiplex PCR; TCRdb holds only in-frame clones, not every one. This repertoire comprises about 52,000 clones; its ten largest clones make up roughly 0.9%. The germline gives CDR1 SGHTA, CDR2 FQGNSA. Trimming removed 1 base from V and 2 bases from J, with 11 bases in between. CDR3 length: 15 amino acids. Worth noting for this clone: As yet, its antigen is unknown. The CDR3 is cut off 3 residues early in the read; its end comes from the germline J gene.

Unstimulated regulatory T cells (CD4+CD25+CD127-), CD4+CD25- non-regulatory cells, CD4 and CD8 cells were FACS-sorted from thawed PBMCs. Findings and limits, study-wide: Biological reproducibility was not directly addressed, but technical replication error appeared minimal.

The sequenced sample was CD4+ T cells from blood, obtained before the transplant. V and J are TRBV7-2 and TRBJ1-1; possibly TRBD1 for D (5 bases). The clonotype was recovered from a human donor who received a combined kidney and bone marrow transplant. The CDR3: CASSLGAGVNTEAFF. Partial CDR3 DNA: TGTGCCAGCAGCTTAGGGGCGGGGGTAAACACTGAA.